This passage covers 24 T cell receptor beta chains from one sample sequenced in a study of shared clonotypes between healthy human individuals. TCRdb's table, derived via immunoSEQ multiplex PCR, lists solely in-frame clones and lacks some. The data show under 1,900,000 clones, with about 98.5% seen just once and approximately 0.4% held by the top ten. Material for sequencing was naive CD4+ T cells sorted from blood. Subset defined: CD45RA+ positively selected. These receptors were collected from a man younger than 40 in good health.

V gene TRBV7-9 combines with J gene TRBJ2-1; D gene uncertain. Germline CDR1 reads SEHNR; CDR2 reads FQNEAQ (reference sequence). CDR3 length equals 11 residues. V was shortened by 6 bases and J by 7 bases, with 7 bases between the two germline ends. Here the CDR3 DNA reads TGTGCCAGCAGATCTTGGAATGAGCAGTTCTTC. It translates to CASRSWNEQFF.

The chain combines TRBV5-4 with TRBJ2-1; D is possibly TRBD2 (6 bases). V was cut by 10 bases and J by 8 bases, with 19 bases left in between. The germline V gene has CDR1 SGHNT and CDR2 YYREEE (reference sequence). This CDR3 is 13 amino acids long. CDR3 loop: CALSGLPSDEQFF. In DNA, the CDR3 is TGTGCCCTCTCGGGACTCCCCTCCGATGAGCAGTTCTTC.

The chain employs TRBV11-2 and TRBJ1-3, with 8 positions matching TRBD1. The germline gives CDR1 SGHAT, CDR2 FQNNGV. This CDR3 comprises 16 residues. The junction had 6 bases not matched to a gene; V was cut back by 5 bases and J by 0 bases. DNA of the CDR3: TGTGCCAGCAGCAGATGGACAGGGAGCTCTGGAAACACCATATATTTT. It codes for CASSRWTGSSGNTIYF.

The chain links TRBV27 to TRBJ1-1, with no clear D. Trimming left V 6 bases short and J 4 bases short, with 21 bases between. CDR1 and CDR2 from the germline V gene are MNHEY and SMNVEV (reference sequence). This CDR3 has 16 residues. CDR3 loop: CASSLKALAPGTEAFF. The CDR3 nucleotides are TGTGCCAGCAGCCTTAAGGCCCTAGCCCCAGGCACTGAAGCTTTCTTT.

The chain is built from TRBV6-5 and TRBJ1-2; D is unresolved. CDR1 is MNHEY and CDR2 is SVGAGI in the germline V gene. The CDR3 has 13 residues. Trimming pared 8 bases from V and 3 bases from J, leaving 13 bases between. DNA of the CDR3: TGTGCCAGCGCCCGGCAGCTGGACTATGGCTACACCTTC. It codes for CASARQLDYGYTF.

The chain has TRBV7-8 and TRBJ2-5; 9 nucleotides match TRBD1. V dropped 5 bases and J dropped 5; count of bases not matched to a gene: 9. CDR1 is SGHVS and CDR2 is FQNEAQ in the germline V gene. This CDR3 spans 15 amino acids. The CDR3 sequence is CASSDGQGPEETQYF. The CDR3 nucleotides read TGTGCCAGCAGCGACGGACAGGGGCCGGAGGAGACCCAGTACTTC.

CDR3 protein: CASSMDRGGYTF. CDR3 coding DNA: TGTGCCAGCAGTATGGACAGGGGAGGCTACACCTTC. This rearrangement joins TRBV6-6 to TRBJ1-2, with 9 bases lining up with TRBD1. The J segment lost 8 bases and the V segment lost 5 bases, leaving 3 bases of the junction unmatched. The CDR3 extends over 12 amino acids. Germline CDR1 and CDR2: MNHNY and SVGAGI (reference sequence).

The chain joins TRBV9 to TRBJ2-7, with D maybe TRBD1 (6 bases). Germline V gene sequence: CDR1 SGDLS, CDR2 YYNGEE. Trimming cost V 0 bases and J 7 bases, with 14 bases left between them. CDR3 length: 14 residues. This CDR3 reads CASSVDWGQGEQYF. CDR3 sequence (DNA): TGTGCCAGCAGCGTAGATTGGGGGCAGGGGGAGCAGTACTTC.

The chain recombines TRBV9 with TRBJ2-4, with a tentative D call TRBD2 (6 bases). V shed 1 base and J shed 6 bases, with 11 bases lying between them. Germline CDR1 reads SGDLS; CDR2 reads YYNGEE. The length of the CDR3 is 14 residues. Written as DNA, the CDR3 is TGTGCCAGCAGCGTAACTAGCAGCGGAAACATTCAGTACTTC. It translates to CASSVTSSGNIQYF.

J is TRBJ2-2 and V is TRBV14, with D perhaps matching TRBD1 (6 bases). The length of the CDR3 is 16 residues. The V end lost 4 bases, the J end lost 5 bases, and 17 bases lay between the germline ends. Germline CDR1 SGHDN, CDR2 FVKESK. Written as DNA, the CDR3 is TGTGCCAGCAGCCCCACACCCGGACAGCTTACCGGGGAGCTGTTTTTT. It is translated as CASSPTPGQLTGELFF.

The chain carries TRBV2 and TRBJ1-1; D gene uncertain. The CDR3 runs to 12 residues. Germline assignment: CDR1 SNHLY and CDR2 FYNNEI. Trimming removed 4 bases at V and 5 bases at J, with 8 bases between. Written as DNA, the CDR3 is TGTGCCAGCAGTGCTACCGATACTGAAGCTTTCTTT. Translation: CASSATDTEAFF.

This rearrangement joins TRBV4-1 to TRBJ2-7, with TRBD2 matching over 7 bases. V shed 4 bases, J shed 4 bases, and the junction held 16 bases outside the gene matches. The CDR3 consists of 17 residues. From germline, CDR1 is MGHRA and CDR2 YSYEKL. DNA of the CDR3: TGCGCCAGCAGCCTACGGACTCCTGGGGGGGAGGGTTACGAGCAGTACTTC. As protein: CASSLRTPGGEGYEQYF.

V gene TRBV7-6 combines with J gene TRBJ2-2; 11 bases align to TRBD1. Germline CDR1 and CDR2: SGHVS and FNYEAQ. The CDR3 spans 16 residues. The trim removed 5 bases at V and 4 bases at J, leaving 6 bases unmatched. The CDR3 region is CASSPGTGGRTGELFF. CDR3 DNA: TGTGCCAGCAGCCCCGGGACAGGGGGTCGCACCGGGGAGCTGTTTTTT.

The chain joins TRBV7-2 to TRBJ2-5, with 9 bases matching TRBD2. There are 16 residues in the CDR3. V was clipped by 1 base and J by 4 bases; unmatched bases: 7. CDR1 is SGHTA and CDR2 is FQGNSA in the germline V gene. The CDR3 nucleotides are TGTGCCAGCAGCTTAGACTTTCTAGCGGGAAGAGAGACCCAGTACTTC. The encoded protein is CASSLDFLAGRETQYF.

The rearrangement joins TRBV6-1 to TRBJ1-1, with TRBD1 identical over 8 bases. Germline assignment: CDR1 MNHNS and CDR2 SASEGT. V lost 8 bases and J lost 5; bases outside the gene matches: 7. The CDR3 consists of 13 residues. The DNA for the CDR3 is TGTGCCAGCGCAGGACAGGGTAGGACTGAAGCTTTCTTT. Translating it yields CASAGQGRTEAFF.

V gene TRBV28 combines with J gene TRBJ2-5, with unresolved D. Trimming cost V 6 bases and J 9 bases, with 17 bases left between them. Looked up from germline, CDR1 is MDHEN and CDR2 is SYDVKM. This CDR3 is 13 amino acids long. The CDR3 sequence is CASRFLRQGPQYF. As DNA, the CDR3 is TGTGCCAGCAGATTCCTCAGACAAGGGCCCCAGTACTTC.

The V and J genes are TRBV7-8 and TRBJ1-1; D gene ambiguous. The CDR3 consists of 13 residues. V was shortened by 4 bases and J by 5 bases, with 11 bases between the two germline ends. Germline values: CDR1 SGHVS, CDR2 FQNEAQ. CDR3 loop: CASSSVSGTEAFF. In DNA form, the CDR3 reads TGTGCCAGCAGCTCAGTTTCGGGAACTGAAGCTTTCTTT.

This chain connects TRBV29-1 to TRBJ2-7, with TRBD2 matching 11 bases. The CDR3 consists of 13 residues. Per the germline V gene, CDR1 is SQVTM and CDR2 is ANQGSEA. V shed 8 bases, J shed 5 bases, and the junction held 8 bases outside the gene matches. The CDR3 reads CSFRRLAGHEQYF. In DNA, the CDR3 is TGCAGCTTCCGAAGACTAGCGGGGCACGAGCAGTACTTC.

The rearrangement joins TRBV5-1 to TRBJ2-5, with TRBD1 matching 9 bases. V was pared by 6 bases and J by 5 bases, with 11 bases of the junction left unmatched. Germline V CDR1 and CDR2: SGHRS, YFSETQ. The CDR3 is 15 residues long. The CDR3 sequence: CASTPGGGQGETQYF. The CDR3 region has the DNA TGCGCCAGCACCCCCGGGGGCGGACAGGGGGAGACCCAGTACTTC.

The V and J genes are TRBV13 and TRBJ1-2; D gene unclear. CDR3 size: 17 residues. From germline, CDR1 is PRHDT and CDR2 FYEKMQ (reference sequence). V lost 2 bases, J lost 4 bases, and 20 bases lay in between. The CDR3 here is CASSLSAGPSAGYGYTF. The CDR3 DNA reads as TGTGCCAGCAGCTTATCGGCAGGTCCCTCGGCGGGCTATGGCTACACCTTC.

The V and J genes are TRBV4-2 and TRBJ2-7, with 7 bases that match TRBD2. CDR3 length equals 15 residues. Losses at the gene ends were 0 bases for V and 7 bases for J; bases not matched to a gene: 9. Germline loops: CDR1 LGHNA, CDR2 YNFKEQ. The CDR3: CASSQDRPGGREQYF. The CDR3 coding sequence is TGTGCCAGCAGCCAAGACAGGCCGGGGGGTCGGGAGCAGTACTTC.

The CDR3 sequence: CASSSWDSRNTEAFF. CDR3 in DNA: TGTGCCAGCAGTTCCTGGGACAGTCGGAACACTGAAGCTTTCTTT. The chain recombines TRBV27 with TRBJ1-1; 7 nucleotides match TRBD1. This CDR3 contains 15 residues. In germline, CDR1 is MNHEY, CDR2 SMNVEV (reference sequence). With 4 bases clipped from V and 1 base from J, the junction kept 6 bases outside the gene matches.

The J gene is TRBJ2-5, the V gene TRBV5-6; D unclear. The V end lost 6 bases, the J end lost 9 bases, and 12 bases lay between the germline ends. The CDR3 runs to 11 residues. CDR1 and CDR2 from the germline V gene are SGHDT and YYEEEE. CDR3 in amino acids: CASTDRWAQYF. The CDR3 bases are TGTGCCAGCACAGACCGGTGGGCCCAGTACTTC.

The gene calls are TRBV7-3 and TRBJ2-5, with D perhaps given as TRBD1 or TRBD2 (5 bases each). The V end lost 3 bases, the J end lost 8 bases, and 13 bases lay between the germline ends. Germline CDR1 reads SGHTA; CDR2 reads FQGTGA. The CDR3 is made up of 13 amino acids. The CDR3 region is CASSFRHGDTQYF. CDR3 DNA sequence: TGTGCCAGCAGCTTTCGGCACGGGGACACCCAGTACTTC. The variable domain in full, completed from reference TRBV7-3 and TRBJ2-5, reads GAGVSQTPSNKVTEKGKYVELRCDPISGHTALYWYRQSLGQGPEFLIYFQGTGAADDSGLPNDRFFAVRPEGSVSTLKIQRTERGDSAVYLCASSFRHGDTQYFGPGTRLLVL.